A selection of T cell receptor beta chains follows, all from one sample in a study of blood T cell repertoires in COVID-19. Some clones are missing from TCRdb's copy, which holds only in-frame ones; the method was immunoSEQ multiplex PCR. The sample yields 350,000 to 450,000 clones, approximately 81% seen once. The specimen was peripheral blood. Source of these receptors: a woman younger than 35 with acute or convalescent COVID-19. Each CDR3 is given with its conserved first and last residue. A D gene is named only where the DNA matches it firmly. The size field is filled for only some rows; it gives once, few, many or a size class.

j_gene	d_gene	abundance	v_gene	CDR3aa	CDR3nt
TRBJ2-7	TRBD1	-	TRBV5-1	CASSLAPGGPYEQYF	TGCGCCAGCAGCTTGGCCCCAGGGGGCCCCTACGAGCAGTACTTC
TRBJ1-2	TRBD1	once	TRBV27	CASSPPPEGAGGYTF	TGTGCCAGCAGTCCTCCCCCGGAGGGGGCGGGCGGCTACACCTTC
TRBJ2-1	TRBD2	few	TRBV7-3	CASSFQASGIYNEQFF	TGTGCCAGCAGCTTCCAGGCTAGCGGGATTTACAATGAGCAGTTCTTC
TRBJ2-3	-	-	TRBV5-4	CASSPPTGLTDTQYF	TGTGCCAGCAGCCCACCCACAGGTCTCACAGATACGCAGTATTTT
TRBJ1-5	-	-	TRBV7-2	CASSTRGGAGQPQHF	TGTGCCAGCAGCACAAGGGGGGGCGCCGGTCAGCCCCAGCATTTT
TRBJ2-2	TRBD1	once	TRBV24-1	CATSDRTGAPGELFF	TGTGCCACCAGTGACAGGACAGGGGCCCCCGGGGAGCTGTTTTTT
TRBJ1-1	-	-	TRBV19	CASSIGQGRGTEAFF	TGTGCCAGTAGTATAGGGCAGGGAAGGGGCACTGAAGCTTTCTTT
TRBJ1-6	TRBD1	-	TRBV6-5	CASSFTGENSPLHF	TGTGCCAGCAGTTTTACAGGGGAGAATTCACCCCTCCACTTT
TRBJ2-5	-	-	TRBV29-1	CSVEAQGYQETQYF	TGCAGCGTTGAAGCGCAGGGCTATCAGGAGACCCAGTACTTC
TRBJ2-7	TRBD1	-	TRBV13	CASSYTGTGRSEQYF	TGTGCCAGCAGCTATACCGGGACAGGAAGGAGCGAGCAGTACTTC
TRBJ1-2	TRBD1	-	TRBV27	CASSFRQGHGYTF	TGTGCCAGCAGTTTCAGACAGGGGCATGGCTACACCTTC
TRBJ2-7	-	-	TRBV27	CASKKGQAVYEQYF	TGTGCCAGCAAGAAAGGACAAGCCGTCTACGAGCAGTACTTC
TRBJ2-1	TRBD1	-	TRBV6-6	CASSSDRGQNEQFF	TGTGCCAGCAGTTCTGACAGGGGGCAAAATGAGCAGTTCTTC
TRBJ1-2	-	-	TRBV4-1	CASSQDPRGPYGYTF	TGCGCCAGCAGCCAAGATCCCAGGGGACCCTATGGCTACACCTTC
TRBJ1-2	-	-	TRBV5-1	CASSPYSDSALGYTF	TGCGCCAGCAGCCCATACTCGGACAGTGCTCTTGGCTACACCTTC
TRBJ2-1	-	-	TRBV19	CATEGPSHNEQFF	TGTGCCACGGAGGGGCCTAGCCACAATGAGCAGTTCTTC
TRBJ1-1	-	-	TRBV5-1	CASSLDGGRRETFF	TGCGCCAGCAGCTTGGACGGGGGGCGTAGGGAAACTTTCTTT
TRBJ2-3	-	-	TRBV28	CASSLTRADTQYF	TGTGCCAGCAGTTTAACTAGGGCAGATACGCAGTATTTT
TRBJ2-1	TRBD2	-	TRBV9	CASSVATPRRLAGSPEQFF	TGTGCCAGCAGCGTAGCCACACCCCGTCGGCTAGCGGGATCACCCGAGCAGTTCTTC
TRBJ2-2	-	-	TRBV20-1	CSASLRLGTGELFF	TGCAGTGCTAGTCTCAGGTTAGGCACCGGGGAGCTGTTTTTT
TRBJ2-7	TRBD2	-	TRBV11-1	CASSLTSASSYEQYF	TGTGCCAGCAGCCTTACTAGCGCCAGCTCCTACGAGCAGTACTTC
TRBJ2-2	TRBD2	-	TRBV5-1	CASRSGTSGAGELFF	TGCGCCAGCAGATCCGGGACTAGCGGGGCCGGGGAGCTGTTTTTT
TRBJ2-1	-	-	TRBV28	CASSLLGGRNEQFF	TGTGCCAGCAGTTTGTTGGGGGGGCGCAATGAGCAGTTCTTC
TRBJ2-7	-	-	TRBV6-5	CASRYQSAHEQYF	TGTGCCAGCAGGTATCAGTCTGCCCACGAGCAGTACTTC
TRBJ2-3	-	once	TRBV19	CASSDSPSSVTDTQYF	TGTGCCAGTAGTGACAGTCCTTCTAGCGTCACAGATACGCAGTATTTT
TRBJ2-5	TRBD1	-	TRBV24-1	CATSDFEDRGQEETQYF	TGTGCCACCAGTGATTTTGAGGACAGGGGCCAAGAAGAGACCCAGTACTTC
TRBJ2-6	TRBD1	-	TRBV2	CASTGQASSGANVLTF	TGTGCCAGCACGGGACAGGCAAGCTCTGGGGCCAACGTCCTGACTTTC
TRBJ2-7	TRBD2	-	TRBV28	CASRPTSGSVYEQYF	TGTGCCAGCAGGCCGACTAGCGGGAGTGTTTACGAGCAGTACTTC
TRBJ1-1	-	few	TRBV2	CASSAPGEGFNTEAFF	TGTGCCAGCAGTGCACCAGGGGAGGGCTTCAACACTGAAGCTTTCTTT
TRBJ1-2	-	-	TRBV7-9	CASSPSPTRGGYGYTF	TGTGCCAGCAGCCCCTCCCCAACAAGGGGCGGCTATGGCTACACCTTC
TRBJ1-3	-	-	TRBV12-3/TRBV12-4	CASRPGAGNTIYF	TGTGCCAGCAGACCAGGGGCCGGAAACACCATATATTTT